The TCR beta chain described here comes from a study of CD8+CD57+ T cells in acquired aplastic anemia. Whole-study context: Sorting CD4+ and CD8+ cells gave DNA averaging 3.2 ug. Healthy donor CD4+ cell samples had a mean of about 10 million reads.

Profiling that covered TCR beta VDJ and CDR3 relied on genomic DNA as its template. TCRdb itself ran the reads through MiXCR, one entry per CDR3 protein. The table lists 130,000 or so distinct CDR3 sequences, about 40% of them singletons. Trimming shortened V by 1 base and J by 2 bases, and 6 bases separated the two germline ends. This CDR3 comprises 13 residues. Germline V gives CDR1 SGHNT, CDR2 YYREEE (reference sequence). General study findings and limits: Twenty-nine CD8+ CDR3 sequences were shared between patients and controls. Significance was not reached for CD8+ Simpson's diversity between patients and controls.

This clonotype has ten or more counts. What it binds is not known. The origin of this receptor is a human donor in good health, serving as a control. Sequenced material: sorted CD4+, CD8+, or CD8+CD57+ T cells (not recorded which) from PBMCs. The gene calls are TRBV5-4 and TRBJ2-5; no definite D call. The CDR3 DNA sequence: TGTGCCAGCAGCTTGCAGCCGCAAGAGACCCAGTACTTC. Amino acid sequence: CASSLQPQETQYF.